Listed below are T cell receptor beta chains from one sample, sequenced in a study of OX40 agonist ivuxolimab in advanced cancers. Clones were read by immunoSEQ multiplex PCR, and TCRdb kept only the in-frame ones, dropping some. The repertoire consists of approximately 56,000 clones, with around four fifths occurring once and the leading ten covering 0.69%. The material sequenced was CD4+ or CD8+ T cells sorted from blood, taken in a trial of the OX40 agonist ivuxolimab. Source of these receptors: an adult with an advanced solid tumor such as melanoma, head and neck, liver or kidney cancer. CDR3s include the opening cysteine and the closing phenylalanine or tryptophan. Each record gives: D gene, clone size, J gene, V gene, CDR3 protein, CDR3 DNA. The D gene is left open where the match is weak. Clone size, where shown, is once, few, many, or a class for clones that have expanded.

. | few | TRBJ1-6 | TRBV21-1 | CASSRVGGNSPLHF | TGTGCCAGCAGCAGAGTGGGGGGGAACTCACCCCTCCACTTT
TRBD1 | few | TRBJ1-1 | TRBV11-2 | CASSQDRVTTEAFF | TGTGCCAGCAGTCAGGACAGGGTTACGACTGAAGCTTTCTTT
. | . | TRBJ2-2 | TRBV7-3 | CASSLATGIPLNTGELFF | TGTGCCAGCAGCCTAGCGACAGGAATCCCTTTAAACACCGGGGAGCTGTTTTTT
. | . | TRBJ1-6 | TRBV5-6 | CASSAIQGRNNSPLHF | TGTGCCAGCAGCGCGATACAGGGTCGAAATAATTCACCCCTCCACTTT
. | once | TRBJ1-2 | TRBV5-8 | CASIKGELVNYGYTF | TGTGCCAGCATCAAGGGAGAGCTAGTTAACTATGGCTACACCTTC
. | . | TRBJ1-2 | TRBV7-2 | CASSLDGGFYGYTF | TGTGCCAGCAGCTTAGACGGGGGGTTTTATGGCTACACCTTC
. | few | TRBJ1-1 | TRBV5-6 | CASSWGTKYFF | TGTGCCAGCAGCTGGGGGACGAAATACTTCTTT
. | . | TRBJ2-7 | TRBV28 | CASSTPADQSSYEQYF | TGTGCCAGCAGTACACCCGCGGACCAGAGCTCCTACGAGCAGTACTTC
TRBD2 | few | TRBJ2-5 | TRBV5-6 | CASSWGLAGAGEETQYF | TGTGCCAGCAGCTGGGGGCTAGCGGGGGCGGGAGAAGAGACCCAGTACTTC
. | . | TRBJ2-7 | TRBV5-4 | CASSLGGLRDEQYF | TGTGCCAGCAGCTTAGGAGGTCTCCGGGACGAGCAGTACTTC
. | . | TRBJ1-1 | TRBV6-5 | CASSLGQGMNTEAFF | TGTGCCAGCAGTCTGGGGCAGGGGATGAACACTGAAGCTTTCTTT
TRBD1 | . | TRBJ2-1 | TRBV7-9 | CASSRPVGQSGTAYNEQFF | TGTGCCAGCAGCCGCCCAGTGGGGCAATCCGGGACAGCCTACAATGAGCAGTTCTTC